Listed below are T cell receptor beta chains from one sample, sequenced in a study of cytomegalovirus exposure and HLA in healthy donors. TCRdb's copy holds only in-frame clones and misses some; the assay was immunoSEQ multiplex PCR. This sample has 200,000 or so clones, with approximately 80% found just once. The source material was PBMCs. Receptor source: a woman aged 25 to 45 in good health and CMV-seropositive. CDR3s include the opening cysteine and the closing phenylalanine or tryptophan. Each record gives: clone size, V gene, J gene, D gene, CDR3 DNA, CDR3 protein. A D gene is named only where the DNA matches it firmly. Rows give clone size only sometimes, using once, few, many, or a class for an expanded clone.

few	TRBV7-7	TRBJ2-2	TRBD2	TGTGCTAGCAGCCGATCGGGACTAGCGGGAGGTGCGAACACCGGGGAGCTGTTTTTT	CASSRSGLAGGANTGELFF
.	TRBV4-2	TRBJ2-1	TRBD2	TGTGCCAGCAGCCAAATACTAGCGGGGGCCTACAATGAGCAGTTCTTC	CASSQILAGAYNEQFF
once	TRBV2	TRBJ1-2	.	TGTGCCAGCACACATGAACCAGCTAGCTATGGCTACACCTTC	CASTHEPASYGYTF
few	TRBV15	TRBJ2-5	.	TGTGCCACCAGCTCGGACAGAGAGACCCAGTACTTC	CATSSDRETQYF
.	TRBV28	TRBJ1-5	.	TGTGCCAGCAAGGACAGAATAATAGCCGATCAGCCCCAGCATTTT	CASKDRIIADQPQHF
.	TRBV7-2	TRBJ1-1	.	TGTGCCAGCAGCTCGGAAGAGTGGCAGGGCTTCACTGAAGCTTTCTTT	CASSSEEWQGFTEAFF
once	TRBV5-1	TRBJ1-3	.	TGCGCCAGCAGCTTGGACAGGGCTGCAGGAAACACCATATATTTT	CASSLDRAAGNTIYF
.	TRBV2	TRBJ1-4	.	TGTGCCAGCACGAGGGGGAAACCAACTAATGAAAAACTGTTTTTT	CASTRGKPTNEKLFF
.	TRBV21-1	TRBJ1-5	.	TGTGCCAGCAGCGACAGTGCCGATCAGCCCCAGCATTTT	CASSDSADQPQHF
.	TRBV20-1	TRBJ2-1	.	TGCAGTGCTGAGAGGTGGAATGAGCAGTTCTTC	CSAERWNEQFF
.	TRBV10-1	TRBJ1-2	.	TGCGCCAGCAGTGAGAGGGGGACACTCTATGGCTACACCTTC	CASSERGTLYGYTF
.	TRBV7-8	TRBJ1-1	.	TGTGCCAGCAGCCCCAAATCAGGGGAAACGACTGAAGCTTTCTTT	CASSPKSGETTEAFF
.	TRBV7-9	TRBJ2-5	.	TGTGCCAGCAGCGCCCCATTGGGGGGAGAGACCCAGTACTTC	CASSAPLGGETQYF
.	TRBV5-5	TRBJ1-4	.	TGTGCCAGCAGCTTTGAGGGTGGCTCACCCTACGGTGAAAAACTGTTTTTT	CASSFEGGSPYGEKLFF
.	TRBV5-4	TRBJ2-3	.	TGTGCCAGCAGCTTGGGTCGGACATGGGGTACGCAGTATTTT	CASSLGRTWGTQYF
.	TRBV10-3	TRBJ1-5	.	TGTGCCATCAGTACAGGGACTCAGCCCCAGCATTTT	CAISTGTQPQHF
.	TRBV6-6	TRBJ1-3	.	TGTGCCAGCAGAGGAACAGCTGGAAACACCATATATTTT	CASRGTAGNTIYF
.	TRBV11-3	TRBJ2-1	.	TGTGCCAGCAGCCTTGGGGCCAGGATCAATGAGCAGTTCTTC	CASSLGARINEQFF
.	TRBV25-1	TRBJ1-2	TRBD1	TGTGCCAGCCGGGACAGGGATGTGTCTGGCTACACCTTC	CASRDRDVSGYTF
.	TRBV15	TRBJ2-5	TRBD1	TGTGCCACCAGCAGAGACGGGACAGGGGTTGAGCAGTACTTC	CATSRDGTGVEQYF
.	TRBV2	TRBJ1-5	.	TGTGCCAGCAGCGGCGGGGCAGGCGGGGGCCTATATAGCAATCAGCCCCAGCATTTT	CASSGGAGGGLYSNQPQHF
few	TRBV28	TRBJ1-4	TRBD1	TGTGCCAGCAGCTTACCACAGGGGTCTAATGAAAAACTGTTTTTT	CASSLPQGSNEKLFF
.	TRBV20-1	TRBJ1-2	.	TGCAGTGCTAGGCAGGTTTATGGCTACACCTTC	CSARQVYGYTF
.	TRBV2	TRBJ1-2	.	TGTGCCAGCAGTTCGGAGTTTAACTATGGCTACACCTTC	CASSSEFNYGYTF
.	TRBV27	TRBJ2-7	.	TGTGCCAGCAGTTCCTCCATTGGGCCCTACGAGCAGTACTTC	CASSSSIGPYEQYF
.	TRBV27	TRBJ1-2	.	TGTGCCAGCCGAAAGTTAGCTAACTATGGCTACACCTTC	CASRKLANYGYTF
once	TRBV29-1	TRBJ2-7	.	TGCAGCGTTGTCGAGAGCTACAGGAACGAGCAGTACTTC	CSVVESYRNEQYF